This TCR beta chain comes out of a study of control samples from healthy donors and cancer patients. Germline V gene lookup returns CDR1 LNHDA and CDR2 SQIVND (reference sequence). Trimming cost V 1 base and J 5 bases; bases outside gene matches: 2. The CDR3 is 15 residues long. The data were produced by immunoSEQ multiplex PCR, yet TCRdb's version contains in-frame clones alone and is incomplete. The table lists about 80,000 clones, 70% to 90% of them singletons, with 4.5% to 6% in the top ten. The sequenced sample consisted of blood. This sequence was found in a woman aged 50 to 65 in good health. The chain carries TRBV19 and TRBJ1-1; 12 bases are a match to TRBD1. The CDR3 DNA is TGTGCCAGTAGTATAGGGGACAGGGGGCCTACTGAAGCTTTCTTT. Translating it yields CASSIGDRGPTEAFF.